This is a list of T cell receptor beta chains from one sample in a study of CD8+ T cells in alopecia areata. This table comes from immunoSEQ multiplex PCR, and its TCRdb copy is limited to in-frame clones, with some not included. The sample lists roughly 250,000 clones; less than 80% were seen once. Material: CD4+ T cells sorted from blood, obtained at week 0. Every receptor here comes from a human donor with alopecia areata. The CDR3 runs from the conserved cysteine through the conserved F or W. Fields, in order: D gene, J gene, V gene, clone size, CDR3 DNA, CDR3 protein. A D gene is named only where the DNA matches it firmly. Only part of the rows carry a size: once, few, many, or a class if the clone is expanded.

-,TRBJ1-1,TRBV6-6,-,TGTGCCAGCTGGGGATCCAGCGCAGGGAACACTGAAGCTTTCTTT,CASWGSSAGNTEAFF
-,TRBJ2-7,TRBV29-1,-,TGCAGCGTTGTTGCCAGGGGGGCCCTCAGAGGCTACGAGCAGTACTTC,CSVVARGALRGYEQYF
-,TRBJ2-7,TRBV14,few,TGTGCCAGCAGCGAAGGGAGAGGATGCCACTTC,CASSEGRGCHF
-,TRBJ2-1,TRBV29-1,once,TGCAGCGTTGAGAGGCTCGCCAACTACAATGAGCAGTTCTTC,CSVERLANYNEQFF
-,TRBJ1-1,TRBV27,once,TGTGCCAGCAGTTTATCGGGGGTCCAAGGAGCTTTCTTT,CASSLSGVQGAFF
-,TRBJ2-7,TRBV13,few,TGTGCCAGCAGTACCGCCGGGGGATCCTACGAGCAGTACTTC,CASSTAGGSYEQYF
-,TRBJ1-5,TRBV30,-,TGTGCCTGGGCCCACCGTAGCAATCAGCCCCAGCATTTT,CAWAHRSNQPQHF
TRBD1,TRBJ2-7,TRBV29-1,-,TGCAGCGTCCGCGGCCAGGGGGCGCGGGTCGAGCAGTACTTC,CSVRGQGARVEQYF
-,TRBJ1-2,TRBV2,-,TGTGCCAGCAGTGAAGGGCCCGCAGGCATCAGAGACTATGGCTACACCTTC,CASSEGPAGIRDYGYTF
TRBD1,TRBJ2-5,TRBV29-1,-,TGCAGCCTTGGGACAGGGGCAGAGACCCAGTACTTC,CSLGTGAETQYF
-,TRBJ2-1,TRBV5-6,-,TGTGCCAGCAGCTTGGAAAGGGACAATGAGCAGTTCTTC,CASSLERDNEQFF
-,TRBJ2-2,TRBV29-1,-,TGCAGCGTTGGGGTTAACACCGGGGAGCTGTTTTTT,CSVGVNTGELFF
TRBD1,TRBJ1-1,TRBV29-1,-,TGCAGCGCGCATAACCAGGGGGCGGGCACTGAAGCTTTCTTT,CSAHNQGAGTEAFF
-,TRBJ2-1,TRBV4-3,-,TGCGCCAGCAGCCGGTCTACCAACAATGAGCAGTTCTTC,CASSRSTNNEQFF
-,TRBJ2-7,TRBV4-1,few,TGCGCCAGCAGCCTAGCCGGGCAAACCTACGAGCAGTACTTC,CASSLAGQTYEQYF
-,TRBJ2-7,TRBV18,-,TGTGCCAGCTCATACAGGTCGAACTACTACGAGCAGTACTTC,CASSYRSNYYEQYF
TRBD1,TRBJ1-2,TRBV29-1,-,TGCAGCGTTGGACAGGGACGAGGCATTAACTATGGCTACACCTTC,CSVGQGRGINYGYTF
-,TRBJ2-2,TRBV30,few,TGTGCCTGGAAACCCGACCGGGAGCTGTTTTTT,CAWKPDRELFF
-,TRBJ2-7,TRBV30,-,TGTGCCTGGAGTAACTCCTACGAGCAGTACTTC,CAWSNSYEQYF
-,TRBJ2-7,TRBV5-1,-,TGCGCCAGCAGCGCACAGCAGGGCTCCTACGAGCAGTACTTC,CASSAQQGSYEQYF
TRBD1,TRBJ1-2,TRBV30,-,TGTGCCTGGAGTGTTCCGGGACAGGGGCCCAACTTC,CAWSVPGQGPNF
-,TRBJ2-5,TRBV5-6,-,TGTGCCAGCAGCTTGTTTGGGGTAGCAGCGGAGACCCAGTACTTC,CASSLFGVAAETQYF
TRBD2,TRBJ2-7,TRBV11-1,-,TGTGCCAGCAGCCCGGAGACTAGCGGGGCGTCCTACGAGCAGTACTTC,CASSPETSGASYEQYF
-,TRBJ1-4,TRBV15,-,TGTGCCACCAGCAGAGCGGGCGGGGGTTCGTTCGAAAAACTGTTTTTT,CATSRAGGGSFEKLFF
-,TRBJ1-6,TRBV27,-,TGTGCCAGCAGTTCCCCACAGGGCACTAATTCACCCCTCCACTTT,CASSSPQGTNSPLHF
TRBD1,TRBJ2-7,TRBV7-6,-,TGTGCCAGCAGCTTAGCCGGGACAGGGGGCTACGAGCAGTACTTC,CASSLAGTGGYEQYF
-,TRBJ1-6,TRBV5-1,-,TGCGCCAGCAGCTTGGGTACTCACGTTGGTTCACCCCTCCACTTT,CASSLGTHVGSPLHF
-,TRBJ1-1,TRBV7-9,-,TGTGCCAGCGCCCCCCGCGCTTTCTTT,CASAPRAFF
-,TRBJ2-3,TRBV29-1,-,TGCAGCGTTGAAGATCTGCACGGGGGGCCAGAGGCAGATACGCAGTATTTT,CSVEDLHGGPEADTQYF
-,TRBJ1-6,TRBV30,-,TGTGCCTGGAGTACCTCACCCCTCCACTTT,CAWSTSPLHF
-,TRBJ1-5,TRBV6-6,-,TGTGCCAGCAGTTACAGGGCTGGCAATCAGCCCCAGCATTTT,CASSYRAGNQPQHF
-,TRBJ2-5,TRBV4-1,-,TGCGCCAGCAGCCGGGCCCGCACTGAGACCCAGTACTTC,CASSRARTETQYF
TRBD1,TRBJ2-4,TRBV5-1,-,TGCGCCAGCAGCTGGGGGCCCGAGGGGGCTGCCTTAGCCAAAAACATTCAGTACTTC,CASSWGPEGAALAKNIQYF
-,TRBJ1-1,TRBV29-1,once,TGCAGCGTGGCCCCCCAGGGAGGAAGCACTGAAGCTTTCTTT,CSVAPQGGSTEAFF
-,TRBJ2-7,TRBV6-1,-,TGTGCCAGCAGTGAAGTGGCAGGGGGAGGAGAGCAGTACTTC,CASSEVAGGGEQYF
TRBD1,TRBJ1-6,TRBV7-9,-,TGTGCCAGCAGGGGGGACAGTAGCTCCTATAATTCACCCCTCCACTTT,CASRGDSSSYNSPLHF
-,TRBJ1-4,TRBV4-1,-,TGCGCCAGCAGCCAAGAAGGCCGAGCAACTAATGAAAAACTGTTTTTT,CASSQEGRATNEKLFF
-,TRBJ1-5,TRBV23-1,-,TGCGCCAGCAGTCAGGAAGGTAGCAATCAGCCCCAGCATTTT,CASSQEGSNQPQHF
TRBD1,TRBJ1-2,TRBV4-1,many,TGCGCCAGCAGCTCCCCAGGGGGGGACTATGGCTACACCTTC,CASSSPGGDYGYTF
-,TRBJ2-3,TRBV29-1,-,TGCAGCGTTGCATTTTCAGATACGCAGTATTTT,CSVAFSDTQYF
-,TRBJ2-7,TRBV5-1,few,TGCGCCAGCAGTTCTTTGGTGGCAGGGGCCTACGAGCAGTACTTC,CASSSLVAGAYEQYF